Presented here are 32 T cell receptor beta chains from one specimen sequenced in a study of blood T cell repertoires in COVID-19. Assay: immunoSEQ multiplex PCR; the TCRdb copy retains only in-frame clones and omits some. The sample contains 240,000 or so clones, approximately 87% of which appear only once. The sample was peripheral blood. All receptors derive from a man in his 60s with acute or convalescent COVID-19.

V and J are TRBV4-3 and TRBJ2-1; D may be TRBD1 (5 bases). Germline CDR1 and CDR2: LGHNA and YSLEER. This CDR3 is 15 amino acids long. Trimming removed 0 bases at V and 8 bases at J, with 14 bases between. In DNA form, the CDR3 reads TGCGCCAGCAGCCAAGATAACGGCAGGGCGGATGAGCAGTTCTTC. It yields the protein CASSQDNGRADEQFF.

This clone was detected only once. The V gene is TRBV9, the J gene TRBJ1-3, with 7 bases aligning to TRBD1. This CDR3 comprises 21 residues. The V segment lost 0 bases and the J segment 0 bases; nucleotides outside the gene matches: 18. Germline CDR1 is SGDLS and CDR2 is YYNGEE. DNA of the CDR3: TGTGCCAGCAGCGTAGCTCACACCGGGACAGCCCAGCACCACTCTGGAAACACCATATATTTT. Amino acids: CASSVAHTGTAQHHSGNTIYF.

This clone was counted a few times. The CDR3 sequence is CASSGGLHNSYEQYF. The CDR3 DNA reads TGTGCCAGCAGCGGAGGCCTCCACAACTCCTACGAGCAGTACTTC. The chain combines TRBV3-1 (or the pseudogene TRBV3-2) with TRBJ2-7, with a possible D match to TRBD2 (5 bases). The CDR3 runs 15 residues. Per the germline V gene, CDR1 is LGHDT and CDR2 is YNNKEL (reference sequence). Trimming took off 5 bases at V and 0 bases at J, with 14 bases between the two ends.

This rearrangement joins TRBV27 to TRBJ2-2; 8 nucleotides agree with TRBD1. This CDR3 has 17 residues. Germline V CDR1 and CDR2: MNHEY, SMNVEV (reference sequence). Trimming cost V 3 bases and J 5 bases; bases outside gene matches: 11. The CDR3 sequence: CASSFRPGQGWTGELFF. As DNA, the CDR3 is TGTGCCAGCAGTTTTAGGCCTGGACAGGGATGGACCGGGGAGCTGTTTTTT.

The chain recombines TRBV9 with TRBJ2-2; D not certain. The V end was cut by 0 bases, the J end by 0 bases, with 6 bases between. The CDR3 loop spans 15 amino acids. The germline gives CDR1 SGDLS, CDR2 YYNGEE. CDR3 sequence (DNA): TGTGCCAGCAGCGTAGGGTCAGCGAACACCGGGGAGCTGTTTTTT. Translation gives CASSVGSANTGELFF.

The V call is TRBV5-1, the J call TRBJ2-1; a possible D gene is TRBD2 (6 bases). From germline, CDR1 is SGHRS and CDR2 YFSETQ. The V and J ends lost 0 bases and 5 bases respectively, with 15 bases between them. There are 16 residues in the CDR3. This chain's CDR3 is CASSLAGLSHNNEQFF. As DNA, the CDR3 is TGCGCCAGCAGCTTGGCCGGACTATCGCACAACAATGAGCAGTTCTTC.

The sample holds a few counts of this clone. V is TRBV10-2 and J is TRBJ2-3; D is ambiguous. V was cut by 0 bases and J by 6 bases, with 10 bases left in between. CDR3 length equals 14 residues. Germline-derived CDR1 and CDR2 are WSHSY and SAAADI. The CDR3 region has the DNA TGCGCCAGCAGTGAGTCGGGTGGAGTGGATACGCAGTATTTT. Protein: CASSESGGVDTQYF.

A single count supports this clone. The chain has TRBV3-1 (or the pseudogene TRBV3-2) and TRBJ2-7; no clear D gene. Trimming took off 1 base at V and 7 bases at J, with 11 bases between the two ends. CDR1 and CDR2 (germline): LGHDT, YNNKEL (reference sequence). The CDR3 has 13 residues. CDR3 in amino acids: CASSQGAPWEQYF. CDR3 DNA: TGTGCCAGCAGCCAAGGCGCCCCCTGGGAGCAGTACTTC.

The V call is TRBV27, the J call TRBJ2-7; 11 bases align to TRBD2. CDR1 and CDR2 (germline): MNHEY, SMNVEV (reference sequence). V was pared by 5 bases and J by 4 bases, with 7 bases of the junction left unmatched. The CDR3 is 15 amino acids. The CDR3 coding sequence is TGTGCCAGCAGTCGTGAGGCTAGCGGGAGGTACGAGCAGTACTTC. Its protein product is CASSREASGRYEQYF.

The chain uses TRBV12-2 and TRBJ1-5; TRBD1 is the table's D call and was not checked against the DNA. TRBV12-2 is classified as a pseudogene. This CDR3 is 15 amino acids long. The CDR3 DNA reads TGTGCAAGTCGCAGCCGGGACAGAGTTCATCAGCCCCAGCATTTT. Translation gives CASRSRDRVHQPQHF.

V is TRBV14 and J is TRBJ2-5; D remains ambiguous. Trimming pared 1 base from V and 2 bases from J, leaving 8 bases between. The CDR3 has 14 amino acids. Germline V CDR1 and CDR2: SGHDN, FVKESK. The CDR3 DNA reads as TGTGCCAGCAGCCAAGTATCACAGCAAGAGACCCAGTACTTC. Encoded protein: CASSQVSQQETQYF.

This chain connects TRBV4-2 to TRBJ1-5; the D is unclear. The germline V gene encodes CDR1 LGHNA and CDR2 YNFKEQ. With 0 bases removed from V and 7 bases from J, the gap between germline ends came to 7 bases. The CDR3 sequence is 13 residues long. The CDR3 nucleotides read TGTGCCAGCAGCCAAGATAGAAGACAGCCCCAGCATTTT. The encoded protein is CASSQDRRQPQHF.

This sequence joins TRBV6-5 and TRBJ1-5, with D hard to call. This CDR3 contains 15 residues. Trimming stripped 6 bases from V and 2 bases from J, with 14 bases between. CDR1 is MNHEY and CDR2 is SVGAGI in the germline V gene. The CDR3 reads CASRPSGEGNQPQHF. The CDR3 nucleotides read TGTGCCAGCAGACCGTCCGGCGAGGGCAATCAGCCCCAGCATTTT.

The V call is TRBV4-3, the J call TRBJ2-7; 11 bases map to TRBD2. Germline assignment: CDR1 LGHNA and CDR2 YSLEER. This CDR3 region has 16 residues. The V and J ends lost 3 bases and 1 base, in that order; junction bases with no gene match: 5. The CDR3 region is CASSQGTSGRSYEQYF. CDR3 in DNA: TGCGCCAGCAGCCAGGGGACTAGCGGACGATCCTACGAGCAGTACTTC.

The chain joins TRBV6-5 to TRBJ1-4, with 8 bases matching TRBD1. Germline V gene sequence: CDR1 MNHEY, CDR2 SVGAGI. This CDR3 spans 15 amino acids. V was clipped by 2 bases and J by 7 bases; unmatched bases: 6. CDR3: CASSYTLGQGEKLFF. CDR3 in DNA: TGTGCCAGCAGTTACACCCTTGGACAGGGTGAAAAACTGTTTTTT.

The chain has TRBV9 and TRBJ2-1; the D is unclear. Trimming cost V 0 bases and J 0 bases, with 13 bases left between them. The CDR3 is 17 residues long. Germline V gene lookup returns CDR1 SGDLS and CDR2 YYNGEE. The CDR3 is CASSVGSTVSSYNEQFF. The DNA of the CDR3 is TGTGCCAGCAGCGTAGGGAGTACGGTGAGCTCCTACAATGAGCAGTTCTTC.

The chain combines TRBV7-9 with TRBJ2-2, with TRBD2 matching 12 bases. The trim removed 5 bases at V and 2 bases at J, leaving 3 bases unmatched. The CDR3 totals 16 residues. The germline V gene has CDR1 SEHNR and CDR2 FQNEAQ (reference sequence). CDR3 in amino acids: CASSPGLAGNTGELFF. CDR3 bases: TGTGCCAGCAGCCCCGGACTAGCGGGAAACACCGGGGAGCTGTTTTTT.

This clone was observed a handful of times. The gene calls are TRBV7-2 and TRBJ1-1, with D maybe TRBD1 (5 bases). V was shortened by 4 bases and J by 1 base, with 7 bases between the two germline ends. Germline V lookup: CDR1 SGHTA, CDR2 FQGNSA. CDR3 length: 13 residues. CDR3 in amino acids: CASSSDRNTEAFF. Here the CDR3 DNA reads TGTGCCAGCAGCTCAGACAGGAACACTGAAGCTTTCTTT.

The chain employs TRBV20-1 and TRBJ2-1, with D maybe TRBD1 (5 bases). The CDR3 length is 10 residues. The V and J ends lost 8 bases and 16 bases respectively, with 18 bases between them. CDR1 and CDR2 (germline): DFQATT, SNEGSKA (reference sequence). The CDR3 spells CSPGGHLEFF. The DNA of the CDR3 is TGCAGTCCCGGCGGACACCTTGAATTCTTC.

The V gene is TRBV28, the J gene TRBJ1-2, with 7 nucleotides matching TRBD1. The CDR3 contains 13 residues. The germline V gene has CDR1 MDHEN and CDR2 SYDVKM. The ends lost 6 bases at V and 8 bases at J; junction bases unmatched: 9. CDR3 nucleotides: TGTGCCAGCAGACTACAGGGGTCTTGGGGCTACACCTTC. It specifies CASRLQGSWGYTF.

V and J are TRBV28 and TRBJ1-3; possibly TRBD1 for D (6 bases). The CDR3 loop spans 19 amino acids. CDR1 is MDHEN and CDR2 is SYDVKM in the germline V gene. The V end was cut by 6 bases, the J end by 7 bases, with 31 bases between. The chain's CDR3 is CASSRIFYDRPVGGNTIYF. CDR3 in DNA: TGTGCCAGCAGCCGAATTTTTTATGACAGGCCAGTCGGCGGGAACACCATATATTTT.

This chain connects TRBV15 to TRBJ2-7; unclear D gene. From germline, CDR1 is LNHNV and CDR2 YYDKDF (reference sequence). This CDR3 contains 15 residues. Deletions cut 0 bases from V and 7 bases from J, with 16 bases between. The CDR3 DNA reads TGTGCCACCAGCAGAGACCGGGTCTCTGATCGGGAGCAGTACTTC. This codes for CATSRDRVSDREQYF.

Written as DNA, the CDR3 is TGTGCCAGCAGTCTTCCTCCCATGGAGGACCAAGAGACCCAGTACTTC. Encoded protein: CASSLPPMEDQETQYF. The V gene is TRBV28, the J gene TRBJ2-5; tentatively, D is TRBD2 (5 bases). Trimming left V 5 bases short and J 0 bases short, with 16 bases between. CDR3 length: 16 residues. Germline V gives CDR1 MDHEN, CDR2 SYDVKM.

This chain uses TRBV29-1 with TRBJ1-4; unclear D gene. This CDR3 is 17 amino acids long. In germline, CDR1 is SQVTM, CDR2 ANQGSEA. Trimming left V 3 bases short and J 0 bases short, with 17 bases between. The CDR3: CSVDGDDSGATNEKLFF. The CDR3 DNA is TGCAGCGTTGACGGGGATGACTCTGGTGCAACTAATGAAAAACTGTTTTTT.

The rearrangement links TRBV3-1 (or the pseudogene TRBV3-2) to TRBJ2-7; D gene uncertain. With 3 bases removed from V and 3 bases from J, the gap between germline ends came to 3 bases. In germline, CDR1 is LGHDT, CDR2 YNNKEL (reference sequence). This CDR3 has 11 amino acids. CDR3: CASSQYYEQYF. CDR3 bases: TGTGCCAGCAGCCAGTACTACGAGCAGTACTTC.

The gene calls are TRBV3-1 (or the pseudogene TRBV3-2) and TRBJ1-3; D may be TRBD1 (5 bases). V lost 3 bases and J 4 bases, leaving 7 bases between the germline ends. The CDR3 is made up of 13 amino acids. The germline gives CDR1 LGHDT, CDR2 YNNKEL (reference sequence). CDR3 loop: CASSQGLGNTIYF. In DNA, the CDR3 is TGTGCCAGCAGCCAGGGACTCGGAAACACCATATATTTT.

The chain combines TRBV4-1 with TRBJ1-1; D unclear. The germline CDR1 and CDR2 sequences are MGHRA and YSYEKL. The CDR3 is made up of 15 amino acids. The V end lost 4 bases, the J end lost 0 bases, and 12 bases lay between the germline ends. CDR3 DNA sequence: TGCGCCAGCAGCCGCGTTGAGCGGATGAACACTGAAGCTTTCTTT. Translation: CASSRVERMNTEAFF.

The rearrangement joins TRBV3-1 (or the pseudogene TRBV3-2) to TRBJ2-3; TRBD2 aligns across 8 bases. The germline V gene has CDR1 LGHDT and CDR2 YNNKEL (reference sequence). Germline trimming cut 1 base from V and 0 bases from J; bases unmatched to any gene: 6. The CDR3 runs 17 residues. CDR3 region: CASSQGVGTRSTDTQYF. The DNA of the CDR3 is TGTGCCAGCAGCCAAGGTGTGGGGACTAGGAGCACAGATACGCAGTATTTT.

This clone occurred a few times. The chain is built from TRBV11-3 and TRBJ2-3; D perhaps matches TRBD2 (5 bases). Germline lookup yields CDR1 SGHNT and CDR2 YENEEA. V lost 1 base, J lost 4 bases, and 15 bases lay in between. The CDR3 runs to 16 residues. CDR3 sequence: CASSLGGSRGPDTQYF. For the CDR3, the DNA is TGTGCCAGCAGCTTAGGTGGTAGCAGAGGGCCAGATACGCAGTATTTT.

Points on this clone: The same CDR3 also results from other DNA sequences found in this sample. The chain is built from TRBV18 and TRBJ2-7; TRBD1 agrees at 10 bases. CDR1 KGHSH and CDR2 LQKENI come from the germline V gene. The CDR3 is made up of 14 amino acids. The ends lost 3 bases at V and 4 bases at J; junction bases unmatched: 3. The CDR3 is CASSPGTGVYEQYF. CDR3 DNA: TGTGCCAGCTCACCGGGGACAGGGGTTTACGAGCAGTACTTC.

The chain employs TRBV6-5 and TRBJ2-5, with a weak D call TRBD1 (6 bases). V was cut by 6 bases and J by 5 bases, with 13 bases left in between. The germline CDR1 and CDR2 sequences are MNHEY and SVGAGI. This CDR3 spans 13 amino acids. The CDR3 is CASRQGDWETQYF. The CDR3 nucleotides read TGTGCCAGCAGACAGGGTGATTGGGAGACCCAGTACTTC.

The V call is TRBV3-1 (or the pseudogene TRBV3-2), the J call TRBJ2-2; D is perhaps TRBD2 (6 bases). This CDR3 spans 13 amino acids. V was shortened by 3 bases and J by 4 bases, with 6 bases between the two germline ends. The germline CDR1 and CDR2 sequences are LGHDT and YNNKEL (reference sequence). In nucleotides, the CDR3 is TGTGCCAGCAGCCAGGGACTCACCGGGGAGCTGTTTTTT. Its translation: CASSQGLTGELFF.